This T cell receptor beta chain was sequenced in a study of blood T cells in healthy people across ages. Through a sample-barcoded 5' primer and a J-beta primer mix, a second PCR was run for about 6 to 12 cycles. TCRdb fed the 5' RACE reads into MiXCR, producing one record per CDR3 protein. The sample includes more than 1.4 million distinct CDR3 sequences, roughly 40% of them seen just once. Germline V gene lookup returns CDR1 DFQATT and CDR2 SNEGSKA (reference sequence). The CDR3 consists of 12 residues. V lost 5 bases to trimming and J lost 4 bases; unmatched junction nucleotides: 2. This clonotype was seen only a few times.

The V gene is TRBV20-1, the J gene TRBJ2-5; 9 positions agree with TRBD2. Sequenced: blood. The source of this sequence is a woman aged 18-29 years in good health. CDR3 residues: CSAGGGAETQYF. DNA of the CDR3: TGCAGTGCTGGCGGGGGGGCAGAGACCCAGTACTTC.